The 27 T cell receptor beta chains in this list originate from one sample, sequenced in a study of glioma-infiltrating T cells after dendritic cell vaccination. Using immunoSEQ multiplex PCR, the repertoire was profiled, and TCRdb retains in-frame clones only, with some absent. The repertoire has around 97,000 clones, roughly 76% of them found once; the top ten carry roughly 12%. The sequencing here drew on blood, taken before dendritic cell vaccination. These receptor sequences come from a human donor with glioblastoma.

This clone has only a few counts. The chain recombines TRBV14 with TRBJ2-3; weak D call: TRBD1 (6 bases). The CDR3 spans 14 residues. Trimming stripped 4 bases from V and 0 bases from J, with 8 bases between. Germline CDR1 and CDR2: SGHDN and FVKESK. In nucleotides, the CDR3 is TGTGCCAGCAGCCTCGGACAGAGCACAGATACGCAGTATTTT. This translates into CASSLGQSTDTQYF.

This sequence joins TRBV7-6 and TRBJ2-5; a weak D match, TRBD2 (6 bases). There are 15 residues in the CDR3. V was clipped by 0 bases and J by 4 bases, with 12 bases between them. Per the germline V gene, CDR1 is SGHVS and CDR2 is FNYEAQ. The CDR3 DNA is TGTGCCAGCAGCTTAGCTTCGGGGGTAGTAGAGACCCAGTACTTC. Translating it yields CASSLASGVVETQYF.

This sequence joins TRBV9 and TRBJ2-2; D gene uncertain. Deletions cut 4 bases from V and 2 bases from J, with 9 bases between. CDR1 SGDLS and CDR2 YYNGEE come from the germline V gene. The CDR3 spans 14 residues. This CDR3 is CASSRVLNTGELFF. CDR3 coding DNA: TGTGCCAGCAGCCGGGTCTTAAACACCGGGGAGCTGTTTTTT. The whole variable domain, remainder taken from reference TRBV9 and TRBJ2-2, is DSGVTQTPKHLITATGQRVTLRCSPRSGDLSVYWYQQSLDQGLQFLIQYYNGEERAKGNILERFSAQQFPDLHSELNLSSLELGDSALYFCASSRVLNTGELFFGEGSRLTVL.

CDR3 residues: CASSPDRGNTEAFF. CDR3 nucleotide sequence: TGTGCCAGCTCACCGGACAGGGGGAACACTGAAGCTTTCTTT. The chain has TRBV18 and TRBJ1-1; 9 bases agree with TRBD1. CDR1 and CDR2 from the germline V gene are KGHSH and LQKENI. Unmatched junction bases numbered 0, after V lost 3 bases and J lost 1 base. This CDR3 has 14 residues.

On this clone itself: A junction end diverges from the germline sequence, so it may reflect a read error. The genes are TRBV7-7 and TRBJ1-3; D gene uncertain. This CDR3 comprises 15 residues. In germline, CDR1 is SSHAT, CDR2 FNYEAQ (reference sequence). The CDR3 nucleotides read TGTGCTAGCAGCTTAGCAGCTTTACCTGGAAACACCATATATTTT. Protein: CASSLAALPGNTIYF. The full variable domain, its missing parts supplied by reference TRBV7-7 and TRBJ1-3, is GAGVSQSPRYKVTKRGQDVTLRCDPISSHATLYWYQQALGQGPEFLTYFNYEAQPDKSGLPSDRFSAERPEGSISTLTIQRTEQRDSAMYRCASSLAALPGNTIYFGEGSWLTVV.

This CDR3 reads CASSQEPVSDTQYF. The CDR3, as DNA: TGCGCCAGCAGCCAAGAACCGGTGTCAGATACGCAGTATTTT. The chain uses TRBV4-3 and TRBJ2-3; D remains ambiguous. The germline V gene has CDR1 LGHNA and CDR2 YSLEER. The V and J ends lost 0 bases and 4 bases respectively, with 8 bases between them. The CDR3 is made up of 14 amino acids.

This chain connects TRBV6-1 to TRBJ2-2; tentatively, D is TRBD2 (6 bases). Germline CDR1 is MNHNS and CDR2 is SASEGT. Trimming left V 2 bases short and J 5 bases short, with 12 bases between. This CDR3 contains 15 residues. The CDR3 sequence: CASSEFWGETGELFF. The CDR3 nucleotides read TGTGCCAGCAGTGAATTTTGGGGGGAAACCGGGGAGCTGTTTTTT.

CDR3 sequence: CASGPGQGHQPQHF. The CDR3 bases are TGTGCTAGTGGACCGGGACAGGGGCACCAGCCCCAGCATTTT. This rearrangement joins TRBV12-5 to TRBJ1-5; TRBD1 aligns across 10 bases. Germline V gene lookup returns CDR1 LGHNT and CDR2 FRNRAP. The CDR3 sequence is 14 residues long. V lost 6 bases to trimming and J lost 7 bases; unmatched junction nucleotides: 6.

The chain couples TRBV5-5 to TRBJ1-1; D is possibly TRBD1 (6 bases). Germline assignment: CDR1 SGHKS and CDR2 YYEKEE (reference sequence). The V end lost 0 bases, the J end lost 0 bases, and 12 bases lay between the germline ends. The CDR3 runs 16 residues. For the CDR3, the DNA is TGTGCCAGCAGCTTGGCCAGACAGGACCTGAACACTGAAGCTTTCTTT. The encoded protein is CASSLARQDLNTEAFF.

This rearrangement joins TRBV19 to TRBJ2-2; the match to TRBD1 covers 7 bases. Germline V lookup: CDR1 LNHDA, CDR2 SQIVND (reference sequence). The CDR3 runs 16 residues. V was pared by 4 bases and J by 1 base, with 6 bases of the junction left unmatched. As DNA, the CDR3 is TGTGCCAGTAGTAGGAGACAGGGTAGGAACACCGGGGAGCTGTTTTTT. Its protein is CASSRRQGRNTGELFF.

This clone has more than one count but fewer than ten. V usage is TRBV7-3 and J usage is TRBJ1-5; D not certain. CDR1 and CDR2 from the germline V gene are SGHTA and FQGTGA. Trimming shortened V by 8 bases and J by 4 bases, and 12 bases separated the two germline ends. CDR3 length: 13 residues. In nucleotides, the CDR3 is TGTGCCAGCGCTGCGGGGAGGAATCAGCCCCAGCATTTT. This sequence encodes CASAAGRNQPQHF.

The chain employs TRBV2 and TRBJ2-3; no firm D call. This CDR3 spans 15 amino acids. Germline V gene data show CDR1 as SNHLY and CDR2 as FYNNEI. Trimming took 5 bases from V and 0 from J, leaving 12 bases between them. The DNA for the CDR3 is TGTGCCAGCAGTCCCGACACGATCAGCACAGATACGCAGTATTTT. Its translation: CASSPDTISTDTQYF.

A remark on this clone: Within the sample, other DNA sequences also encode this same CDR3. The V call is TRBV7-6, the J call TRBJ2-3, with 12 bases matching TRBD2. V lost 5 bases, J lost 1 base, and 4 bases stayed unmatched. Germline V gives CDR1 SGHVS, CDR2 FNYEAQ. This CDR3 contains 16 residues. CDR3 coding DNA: TGTGCCAGCAGCCCCAGGACTAGCGGGGGCACAGATACGCAGTATTTT. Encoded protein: CASSPRTSGGTDTQYF. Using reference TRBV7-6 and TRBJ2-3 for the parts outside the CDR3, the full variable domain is GAGVSQSPRYKVTKRGQDVALRCDPISGHVSLYWYRQALGQGPEFLTYFNYEAQQDKSGLPNDRFSAERPEGSISTLTIQRTEQRDSAMYRCASSPRTSGGTDTQYFGPGTRLTVL.

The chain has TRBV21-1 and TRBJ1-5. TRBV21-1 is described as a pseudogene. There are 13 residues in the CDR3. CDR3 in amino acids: CASSQRGNQPQHF. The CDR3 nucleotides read TGTGCCAGCAGCCAACGGGGGAATCAGCCCCAGCATTTT.

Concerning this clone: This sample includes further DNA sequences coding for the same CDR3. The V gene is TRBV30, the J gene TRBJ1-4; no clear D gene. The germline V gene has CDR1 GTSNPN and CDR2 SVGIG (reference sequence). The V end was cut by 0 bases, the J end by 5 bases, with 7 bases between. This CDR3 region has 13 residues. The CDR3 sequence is CAWSVSGNEKLFF. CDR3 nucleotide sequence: TGTGCCTGGAGTGTTTCCGGGAATGAAAAACTGTTTTTT.

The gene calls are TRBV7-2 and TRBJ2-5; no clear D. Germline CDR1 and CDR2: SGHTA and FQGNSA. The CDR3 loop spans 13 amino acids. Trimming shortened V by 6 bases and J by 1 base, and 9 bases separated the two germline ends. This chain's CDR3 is CASSTVIQETQYF. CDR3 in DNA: TGTGCCAGCAGTACGGTGATCCAAGAGACCCAGTACTTC. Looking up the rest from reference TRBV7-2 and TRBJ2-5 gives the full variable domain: GAGVSQSPSNKVTEKGKDVELRCDPISGHTALYWYRQSLGQGLEFLIYFQGNSAPDKSGLPSDRFSAERTGGSVSTLTIQRTQQEDSAVYLCASSTVIQETQYFGPGTRLLVL.

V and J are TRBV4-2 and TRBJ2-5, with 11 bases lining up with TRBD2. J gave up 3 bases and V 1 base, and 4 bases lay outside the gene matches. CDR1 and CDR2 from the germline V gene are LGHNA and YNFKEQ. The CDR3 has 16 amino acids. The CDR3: CASSQGTSGGEETQYF. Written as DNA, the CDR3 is TGTGCCAGCAGCCAAGGAACTAGCGGGGGTGAAGAGACCCAGTACTTC.

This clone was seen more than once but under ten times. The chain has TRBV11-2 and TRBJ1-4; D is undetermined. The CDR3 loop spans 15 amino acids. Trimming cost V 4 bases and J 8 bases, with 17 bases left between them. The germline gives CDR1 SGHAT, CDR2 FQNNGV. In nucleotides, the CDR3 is TGTGCCAGCAGCTGGACTGGGGAAGGCGGGGAAAAACTGTTTTTT. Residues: CASSWTGEGGEKLFF.

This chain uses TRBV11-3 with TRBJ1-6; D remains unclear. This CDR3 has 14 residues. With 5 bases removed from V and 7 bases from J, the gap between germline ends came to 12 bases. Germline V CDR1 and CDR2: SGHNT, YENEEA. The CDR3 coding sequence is TGTGCCAGCAGCCGCACACAAACCAATTCACCCCTCCACTTT. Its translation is CASSRTQTNSPLHF.

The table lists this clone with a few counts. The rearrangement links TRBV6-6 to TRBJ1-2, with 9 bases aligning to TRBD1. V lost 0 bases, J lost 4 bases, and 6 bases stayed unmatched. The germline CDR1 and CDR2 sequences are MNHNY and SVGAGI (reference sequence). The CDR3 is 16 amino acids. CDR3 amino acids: CASSYSSTGGVYGYTF. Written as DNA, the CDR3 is TGTGCCAGCAGTTACTCGAGTACAGGGGGCGTCTATGGCTACACCTTC.

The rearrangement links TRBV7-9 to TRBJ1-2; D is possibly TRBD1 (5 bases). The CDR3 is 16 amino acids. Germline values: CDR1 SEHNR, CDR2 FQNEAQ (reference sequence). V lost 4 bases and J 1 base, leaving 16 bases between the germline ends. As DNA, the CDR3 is TGTGCCAGCAGCTCCCTTCGGGGGAGTCATAACTATGGCTACACCTTC. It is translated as CASSSLRGSHNYGYTF.

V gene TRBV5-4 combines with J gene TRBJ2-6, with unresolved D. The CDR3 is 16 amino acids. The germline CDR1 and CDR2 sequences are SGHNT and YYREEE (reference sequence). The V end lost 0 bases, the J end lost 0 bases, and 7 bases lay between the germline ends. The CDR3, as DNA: TGTGCCAGCAGCTTGGAATCCCGCTCTGGGGCCAACGTCCTGACTTTC. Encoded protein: CASSLESRSGANVLTF.

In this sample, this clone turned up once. The CDR3 reads CASSGGGDSEYYGYTF. CDR3 coding DNA: TGCGCCAGCAGCGGGGGGGGTGACAGCGAATACTATGGCTACACCTTC. The chain employs TRBV5-1 and TRBJ1-2, with D possibly matching TRBD1 (5 bases). Trimming took 4 bases from V and 3 from J, leaving 19 bases between them. The CDR3 is made up of 16 amino acids. From germline, CDR1 is SGHRS and CDR2 YFSETQ. Using reference TRBV5-1 and TRBJ1-2 for the parts outside the CDR3, the full variable domain is KAGVTQTPRYLIKTRGQQVTLSCSPISGHRSVSWYQQTPGQGLQFLFEYFSETQRNKGNFPGRFSGRQFSNSRSEMNVSTLELGDSALYLCASSGGGDSEYYGYTFGSGTRLTVV.

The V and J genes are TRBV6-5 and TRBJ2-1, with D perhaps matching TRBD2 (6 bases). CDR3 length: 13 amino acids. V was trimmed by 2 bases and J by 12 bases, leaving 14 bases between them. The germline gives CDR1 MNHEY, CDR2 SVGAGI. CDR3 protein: CASSYTVGGRQFF. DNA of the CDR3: TGTGCCAGCAGTTACACCGTGGGGGGTAGGCAGTTCTTC.

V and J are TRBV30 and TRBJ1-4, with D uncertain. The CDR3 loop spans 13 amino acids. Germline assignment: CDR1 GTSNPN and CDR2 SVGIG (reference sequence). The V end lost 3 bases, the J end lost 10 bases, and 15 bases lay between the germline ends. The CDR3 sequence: CAWREDPRGKLFF. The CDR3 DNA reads TGTGCCTGGAGAGAGGATCCTCGGGGAAAACTGTTTTTT.

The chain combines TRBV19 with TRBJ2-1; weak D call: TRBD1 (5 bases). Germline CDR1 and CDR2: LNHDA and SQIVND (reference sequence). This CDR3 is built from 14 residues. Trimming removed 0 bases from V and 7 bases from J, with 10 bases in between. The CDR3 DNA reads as TGTGCCAGTAGTATAGATCGGACAATGAATGAGCAGTTCTTC. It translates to CASSIDRTMNEQFF.

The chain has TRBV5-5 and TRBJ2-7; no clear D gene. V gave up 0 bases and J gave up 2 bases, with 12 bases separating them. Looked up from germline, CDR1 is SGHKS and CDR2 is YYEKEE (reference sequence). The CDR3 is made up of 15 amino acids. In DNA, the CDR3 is TGTGCCAGCAGCTTGGAGGTGGTTGAGGCCTACGAGCAGTACTTC. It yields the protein CASSLEVVEAYEQYF.